The T cell receptor beta chain described here comes from a study of radiotherapy plus CTLA-4 blockade in lung cancer (dated by TCRdb to the late 2010s). General notes on the study: Among enrolled patients, under 20% had an objective response and 25% to 35% reached disease control.

Unmatched junction bases come to 10, with V trimmed by 7 bases and J by 2 bases. CDR3 length: 15 amino acids, cysteine to phenylalanine. CDR3 DNA is the only sequence kept; it has 45 bases, read in frame from the first base. From the germline V gene, CDR1 is MDHEN and CDR2 is SYDVKM. In the case of this clone: Its antigen is currently not known. Base qualities are missing; no much larger clone stands one base away.

The library was built by means of the immunoSEQ multiplex PCR assay. TCRdb stores this immuneACCESS table with in-frame sequences only. Part of the clones is absent; in the studies checked, under half of the shortfall reflects unresolved V genes, and no reason is known for the rest. For this sample the table gives over 60,000 clones, of which about 87% were detected only once. Of the sample, around 0.85% falls within the top ten clones. Results the study describes overall, beyond this receptor: After treatment with radiotherapy and ipilimumab, TCR clones that originated in tumors expanded in peripheral blood. Early dynamic changes in blood T cell clones, together with increased serum interferon-beta after radiation, were reported as the strongest predictors of response.

The study tested focal radiation therapy combined with CTLA-4 blockade (ipilimumab) in patients with chemo-refractory metastatic non-small-cell lung cancer. The sequence links TRBV28 to TRBJ2-7, with 8 bases aligning to TRBD1. This specimen consisted of peripheral blood, obtained from a patient treated with radiotherapy plus ipilimumab. The source is a human donor with non-small cell lung cancer who had stable disease on radiotherapy plus ipilimumab. The CDR3 reads as follows: CASTLRTGPPYEQYF. The bases read TGTGCCAGCACCCTGAGGACAGGGCCCCCCTACGAGCAGTACTTC.